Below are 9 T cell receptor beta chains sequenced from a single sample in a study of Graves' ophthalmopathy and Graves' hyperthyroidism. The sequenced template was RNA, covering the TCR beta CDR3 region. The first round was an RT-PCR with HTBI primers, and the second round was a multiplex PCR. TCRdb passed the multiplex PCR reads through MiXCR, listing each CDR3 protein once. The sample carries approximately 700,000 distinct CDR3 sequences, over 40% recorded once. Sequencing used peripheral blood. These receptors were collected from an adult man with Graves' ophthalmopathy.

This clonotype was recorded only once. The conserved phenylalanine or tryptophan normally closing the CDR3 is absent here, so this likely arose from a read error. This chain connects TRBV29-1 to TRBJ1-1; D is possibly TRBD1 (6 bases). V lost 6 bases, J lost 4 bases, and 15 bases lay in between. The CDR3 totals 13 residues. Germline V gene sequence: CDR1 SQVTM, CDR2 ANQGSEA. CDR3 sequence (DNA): TGCAGCGTGGGGGGACGGGGGGCCACTGAAGCTTTCCTT. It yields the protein CSVGGRGATEAFL.

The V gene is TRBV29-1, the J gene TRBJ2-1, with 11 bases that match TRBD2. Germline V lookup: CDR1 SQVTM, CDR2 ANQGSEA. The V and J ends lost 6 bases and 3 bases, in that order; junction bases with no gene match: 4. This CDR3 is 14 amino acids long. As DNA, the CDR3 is TGCAGCGTGGAGACTAGCGGGATCTACAATGAGCAGTTCTTC. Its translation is CSVETSGIYNEQFF.

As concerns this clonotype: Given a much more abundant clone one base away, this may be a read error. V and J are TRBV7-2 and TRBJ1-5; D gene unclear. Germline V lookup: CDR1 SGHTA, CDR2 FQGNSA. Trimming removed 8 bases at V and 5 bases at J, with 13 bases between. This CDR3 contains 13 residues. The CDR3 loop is CASGTPEDQPQHF. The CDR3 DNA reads TGTGCCAGCGGCACCCCGGAGGATCAGCCCCAGCATTTT.

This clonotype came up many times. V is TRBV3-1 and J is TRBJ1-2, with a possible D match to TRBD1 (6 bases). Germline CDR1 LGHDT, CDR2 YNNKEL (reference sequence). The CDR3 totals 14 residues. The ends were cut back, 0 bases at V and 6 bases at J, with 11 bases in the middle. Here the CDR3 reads CASSQEWGLDGYTF. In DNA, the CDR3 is TGTGCCAGCAGCCAAGAGTGGGGGCTGGATGGCTACACCTTC.

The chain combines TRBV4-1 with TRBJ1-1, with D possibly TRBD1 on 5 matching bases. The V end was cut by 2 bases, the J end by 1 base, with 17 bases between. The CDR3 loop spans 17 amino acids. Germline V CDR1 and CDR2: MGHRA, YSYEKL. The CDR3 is CASSQWSLSGGNTEAFF. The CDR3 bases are TGCGCCAGCAGCCAATGGTCCTTATCTGGGGGGAACACTGAAGCTTTCTTT.

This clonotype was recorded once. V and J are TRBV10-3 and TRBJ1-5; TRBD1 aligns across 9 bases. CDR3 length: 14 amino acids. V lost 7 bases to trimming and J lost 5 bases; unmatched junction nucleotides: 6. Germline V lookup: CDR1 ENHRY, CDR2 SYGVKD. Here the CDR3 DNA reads TGTGCCATCAAACCGGGACAGGGCGATCAGCCCCAGCATTTT. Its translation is CAIKPGQGDQPQHF.

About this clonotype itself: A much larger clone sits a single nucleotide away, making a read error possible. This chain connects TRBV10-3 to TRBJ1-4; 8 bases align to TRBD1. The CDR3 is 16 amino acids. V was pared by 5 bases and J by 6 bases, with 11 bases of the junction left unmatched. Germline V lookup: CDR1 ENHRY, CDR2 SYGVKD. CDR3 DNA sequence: TGTGCCATCAGTTTCCTTACGACAGGGGTCCATGAAAAACTGTTTTTT. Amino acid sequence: CAISFLTTGVHEKLFF.

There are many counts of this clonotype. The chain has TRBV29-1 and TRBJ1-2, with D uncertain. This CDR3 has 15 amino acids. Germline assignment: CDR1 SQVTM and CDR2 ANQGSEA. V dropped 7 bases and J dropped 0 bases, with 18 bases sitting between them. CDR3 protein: CSAWGTTGTNYGYTF. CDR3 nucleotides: TGCAGCGCGTGGGGAACCACCGGGACTAACTATGGCTACACCTTC.

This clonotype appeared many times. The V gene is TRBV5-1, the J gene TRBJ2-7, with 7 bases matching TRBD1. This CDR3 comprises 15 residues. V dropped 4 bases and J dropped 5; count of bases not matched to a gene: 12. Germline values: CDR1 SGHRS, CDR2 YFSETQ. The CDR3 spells CASSLAYEGAHEQYF. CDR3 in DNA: TGCGCCAGCAGCCTAGCCTACGAGGGGGCCCACGAGCAGTACTTC. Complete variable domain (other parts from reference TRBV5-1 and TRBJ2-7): KAGVTQTPRYLIKTRGQQVTLSCSPISGHRSVSWYQQTPGQGLQFLFEYFSETQRNKGNFPGRFSGRQFSNSRSEMNVSTLELGDSALYLCASSLAYEGAHEQYFGPGTRLTVT.